Listed below are T cell receptor beta chains from one sample, sequenced in a study of T cells after posttransplantation cyclophosphamide. TCRdb's copy holds only in-frame clones and misses some; the assay was immunoSEQ multiplex PCR. The sample contains some 9,400 clones, 95% to 98% of which appear only once. Sequences were obtained from naive CD4+ T cells sorted from PBMCs. All receptors derive from a woman in her fifties or sixties in good health, CMV-negative, and a related stem cell transplant donor. Each CDR3 is given with its conserved first and last residue. The D gene is left open where the match is weak. Not every row has a clone size; where given, it reads once, few, many or a size class.

V gene: TRBV9; CDR3 length: 16; J gene: TRBJ2-5; D gene: TRBD2; clone size: once; CDR3 protein: CASSAPGLAGQETQYF
V gene: TRBV12-5; CDR3 length: 15; J gene: TRBJ2-1; D gene: TRBD2; clone size: -; CDR3 protein: CASGMGLAGHNEQFF
V gene: TRBV29-1; CDR3 length: 13; J gene: TRBJ2-3; D gene: -; clone size: once; CDR3 protein: CSAERAGGDTQYF
V gene: TRBV11-2; CDR3 length: 14; J gene: TRBJ2-5; D gene: -; clone size: -; CDR3 protein: CASSPPTVWETQYF
V gene: TRBV6-1; CDR3 length: 16; J gene: TRBJ2-1; D gene: TRBD2; clone size: -; CDR3 protein: CASSDPSGRAYNEQFF
V gene: TRBV6-5; CDR3 length: 14; J gene: TRBJ2-7; D gene: TRBD2; clone size: -; CDR3 protein: CASRRLAGSYEQYF
V gene: TRBV4-3; CDR3 length: 13; J gene: TRBJ2-7; D gene: -; clone size: -; CDR3 protein: CASSQDEQYEQYF
V gene: TRBV11-3; CDR3 length: 14; J gene: TRBJ2-4; D gene: -; clone size: -; CDR3 protein: CASSFGGSKNIQYF
V gene: TRBV27; CDR3 length: 16; J gene: TRBJ1-5; D gene: -; clone size: -; CDR3 protein: CASSLSTVDSNQPQHF
V gene: TRBV6-6; CDR3 length: 14; J gene: TRBJ1-3; D gene: -; clone size: -; CDR3 protein: CASRVQSSGNTIYF
V gene: TRBV7-8; CDR3 length: 15; J gene: TRBJ1-4; D gene: TRBD1; clone size: -; CDR3 protein: CASSLTGQGHEKLFF
V gene: TRBV5-1; CDR3 length: 20; J gene: TRBJ1-1; D gene: -; clone size: once; CDR3 protein: CASSLVGEGNRITPSTEAFF
V gene: TRBV6-5; CDR3 length: 13; J gene: TRBJ1-1; D gene: -; clone size: -; CDR3 protein: CASSYSTNTEAFF
V gene: TRBV4-2; CDR3 length: 16; J gene: TRBJ1-5; D gene: -; clone size: -; CDR3 protein: CASSQDWAVGNQPQHF
V gene: TRBV9; CDR3 length: 14; J gene: TRBJ2-1; D gene: -; clone size: -; CDR3 protein: CASSVGREWGEQFF
V gene: TRBV6-5; CDR3 length: 14; J gene: TRBJ1-5; D gene: TRBD1; clone size: -; CDR3 protein: CASSRDRGAQPQHF
V gene: TRBV4-2; CDR3 length: 15; J gene: TRBJ1-6; D gene: -; clone size: once; CDR3 protein: CASSPGQTDNSPLHF
V gene: TRBV7-2; CDR3 length: 19; J gene: TRBJ2-7; D gene: -; clone size: once; CDR3 protein: CASSLVSVTGRVSSYEQYF
V gene: TRBV29-1; CDR3 length: 17; J gene: TRBJ2-1; D gene: TRBD2; clone size: -; CDR3 protein: CSVGRASGGPAYNEQFF
V gene: TRBV27; CDR3 length: 16; J gene: TRBJ1-5; D gene: TRBD1; clone size: -; CDR3 protein: CASGDRGGNSNQPQHF
V gene: TRBV4-3; CDR3 length: 15; J gene: TRBJ2-5; D gene: TRBD2; clone size: -; CDR3 protein: CASSQGLAGLETQYF
V gene: TRBV10-3; CDR3 length: 11; J gene: TRBJ2-1; D gene: -; clone size: once; CDR3 protein: CAISDTNEQFF
V gene: TRBV28; CDR3 length: 12; J gene: TRBJ1-2; D gene: -; clone size: -; CDR3 protein: CASSNNNYGYTF
V gene: TRBV9; CDR3 length: 16; J gene: TRBJ1-3; D gene: -; clone size: -; CDR3 protein: CASSVAPAGHGNTIYF
V gene: TRBV29-1; CDR3 length: 14; J gene: TRBJ2-2; D gene: -; clone size: -; CDR3 protein: CSVGPGLNTGELFF
V gene: TRBV5-5; CDR3 length: 14; J gene: TRBJ2-3; D gene: -; clone size: -; CDR3 protein: CASSLSGSTDTQYF
V gene: TRBV19; CDR3 length: 12; J gene: TRBJ1-6; D gene: -; clone size: -; CDR3 protein: CASKWGQTPLHF
V gene: TRBV6-1; CDR3 length: 16; J gene: TRBJ1-5; D gene: TRBD1; clone size: -; CDR3 protein: CASSEATGGGLQPQHF
V gene: TRBV7-7; CDR3 length: 13; J gene: TRBJ2-2; D gene: -; clone size: -; CDR3 protein: CASSYLNSGELFF
V gene: TRBV11-3; CDR3 length: 15; J gene: TRBJ2-3; D gene: -; clone size: once; CDR3 protein: CASSLGEVSTDTQYF
V gene: TRBV5-1; CDR3 length: 15; J gene: TRBJ1-6; D gene: TRBD1; clone size: -; CDR3 protein: CASSLVGGQNSPLHF
V gene: TRBV2; CDR3 length: 14; J gene: TRBJ2-5; D gene: -; clone size: -; CDR3 protein: CASSERRGRETQYF
V gene: TRBV28; CDR3 length: 16; J gene: TRBJ2-3; D gene: TRBD2; clone size: once; CDR3 protein: CASSPPIGTSENTQYF
V gene: TRBV4-3; CDR3 length: 16; J gene: TRBJ2-2; D gene: TRBD1; clone size: -; CDR3 protein: CASSHSYRGLGGELFF
V gene: TRBV6-5; CDR3 length: 13; J gene: TRBJ2-2; D gene: -; clone size: -; CDR3 protein: CASSYNRGGELFF
V gene: TRBV5-1; CDR3 length: 16; J gene: TRBJ2-1; D gene: TRBD2; clone size: -; CDR3 protein: CASSLETSGGGNEQFF
V gene: TRBV7-8; CDR3 length: 13; J gene: TRBJ2-3; D gene: -; clone size: -; CDR3 protein: CASSPYSTDTQYF
V gene: TRBV28; CDR3 length: 12; J gene: TRBJ2-1; D gene: -; clone size: -; CDR3 protein: CASSLRNREQFF
V gene: TRBV6-5; CDR3 length: 14; J gene: TRBJ2-7; D gene: -; clone size: -; CDR3 protein: CASRGGTTSYEQYF
V gene: TRBV28; CDR3 length: 14; J gene: TRBJ1-1; D gene: -; clone size: -; CDR3 protein: CASSLDFQNTEAFF
V gene: TRBV15; CDR3 length: 16; J gene: TRBJ2-1; D gene: TRBD2; clone size: once; CDR3 protein: CATSTRDGREGNEQFF
V gene: TRBV28; CDR3 length: 18; J gene: TRBJ2-1; D gene: TRBD2; clone size: -; CDR3 protein: CASSPILAGVKSNNEQFF
V gene: TRBV7-2; CDR3 length: 16; J gene: TRBJ2-2; D gene: TRBD2; clone size: -; CDR3 protein: CASSIGGDPNTGELFF
V gene: TRBV2; CDR3 length: 13; J gene: TRBJ2-2; D gene: -; clone size: -; CDR3 protein: CASSAARTGELFF
V gene: TRBV6-1; CDR3 length: 15; J gene: TRBJ2-5; D gene: TRBD2; clone size: -; CDR3 protein: CAARRAGERQETQYF
V gene: TRBV9; CDR3 length: 15; J gene: TRBJ1-6; D gene: -; clone size: -; CDR3 protein: CASSLSGRHYSPLHF
V gene: TRBV7-8; CDR3 length: 15; J gene: TRBJ2-4; D gene: -; clone size: -; CDR3 protein: CASSLGPLAKNIQYF
V gene: TRBV7-9; CDR3 length: 14; J gene: TRBJ1-6; D gene: -; clone size: -; CDR3 protein: CASSLIQGTSPLHF
V gene: TRBV28; CDR3 length: 14; J gene: TRBJ1-5; D gene: -; clone size: -; CDR3 protein: CAGQGERSNQPQHF
V gene: TRBV19; CDR3 length: 14; J gene: TRBJ1-1; D gene: -; clone size: -; CDR3 protein: CASSIDTVNTEAFF
V gene: TRBV19; CDR3 length: 14; J gene: TRBJ2-2; D gene: -; clone size: -; CDR3 protein: CASNEFANTGELFF
V gene: TRBV11-3; CDR3 length: 15; J gene: TRBJ2-1; D gene: TRBD1; clone size: once; CDR3 protein: CASSRGRGNYNEQFF
V gene: TRBV4-3; CDR3 length: 14; J gene: TRBJ2-7; D gene: TRBD2; clone size: -; CDR3 protein: CASSQEIQRGGSIF
V gene: TRBV5-4; CDR3 length: 15; J gene: -; D gene: TRBD2; clone size: -; CDR3 protein: CASSRVGEGIDEQYF
V gene: TRBV6-5; CDR3 length: 15; J gene: TRBJ2-2; D gene: -; clone size: -; CDR3 protein: CASSYDGLNTGELFF
V gene: TRBV12-5; CDR3 length: 18; J gene: TRBJ1-1; D gene: TRBD1; clone size: -; CDR3 protein: CASGLFRDRGLTNAEAFF
V gene: TRBV6-1; CDR3 length: 15; J gene: TRBJ2-2; D gene: -; clone size: -; CDR3 protein: CASSTQGLNTGELFF